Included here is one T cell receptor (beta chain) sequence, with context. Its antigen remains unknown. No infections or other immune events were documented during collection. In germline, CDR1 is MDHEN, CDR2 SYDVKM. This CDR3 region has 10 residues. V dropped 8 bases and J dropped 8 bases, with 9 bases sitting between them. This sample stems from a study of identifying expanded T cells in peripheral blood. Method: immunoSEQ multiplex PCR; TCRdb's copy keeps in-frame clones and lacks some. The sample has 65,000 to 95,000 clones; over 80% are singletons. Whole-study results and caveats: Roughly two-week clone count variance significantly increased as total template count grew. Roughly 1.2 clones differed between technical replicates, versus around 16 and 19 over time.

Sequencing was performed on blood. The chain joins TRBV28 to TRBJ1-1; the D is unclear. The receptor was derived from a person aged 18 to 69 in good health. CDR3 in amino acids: CASAWREAFF. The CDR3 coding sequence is TGTGCCAGCGCGTGGCGAGAAGCTTTCTTT.